The 25 T cell receptor beta chains below come from one sample, sequenced in a study of T cell responses to AZD1222 COVID-19 vaccine. The protocol was immunoSEQ multiplex PCR, while the TCRdb copy is restricted to in-frame clones and leaves out a portion. The sample lists around 170,000 clones, roughly 91% occurring once. The sequencing here drew on peripheral blood, taken on day 0 of AZD1222 vaccination. The source is an adult in good health.

The rearrangement joins TRBV7-2 to TRBJ1-5; D uncertain. The CDR3 covers 13 residues. Germline V gene data show CDR1 as SGHTA and CDR2 as FQGNSA. V was trimmed by 1 base and J by 4 bases, leaving 5 bases between them. This chain's CDR3 is CASSLDLNQPQHF. CDR3 nucleotides: TGTGCCAGCAGCTTAGACCTTAATCAGCCCCAGCATTTT.

The chain joins TRBV10-1 to TRBJ2-3, with 8 positions matching TRBD1. There are 15 residues in the CDR3. CDR1 WNHNN and CDR2 SYGVQD come from the germline V gene (reference sequence). With V trimmed by 3 bases and J by 5 bases, 7 bases remained unmatched. Written as DNA, the CDR3 is TGCGCCAGCAGTGATCAGGGGGCGATCGGAGATACGCAGTATTTT. It yields the protein CASSDQGAIGDTQYF.

The CDR3 bases are TGCGCCAGCAGCCCGGGACAGGCAAATGAAAAACTGTTTTTT. Protein product: CASSPGQANEKLFF. The chain links TRBV5-1 to TRBJ1-4; 8 bases align to TRBD1. The CDR3 runs to 14 residues. The V segment lost 4 bases and the J segment 5 bases; nucleotides outside the gene matches: 4. Germline CDR1 and CDR2: SGHRS and YFSETQ.

The chain links TRBV14 to TRBJ2-7; D might be TRBD1 or TRBD2, each matching 5 bases. The V and J ends lost 4 bases and 5 bases respectively, with 15 bases between them. This CDR3 is 14 amino acids long. Germline lookup yields CDR1 SGHDN and CDR2 FVKESK. The CDR3 sequence is CASSRLQVGDEQYF. CDR3 in DNA: TGTGCCAGCAGCCGACTACAGGTCGGCGACGAGCAGTACTTC. Based on the CDR3 plus reference TRBV14 and TRBJ2-7, the full variable domain is EAGVTQFPSHSVIEKGQTVTLRCDPISGHDNLYWYRRVMGKEIKFLLHFVKESKQDESGMPNNRFLAERTGGTYSTLKVQPAELEDSGVYFCASSRLQVGDEQYFGPGTRLTVT.

V usage is TRBV29-1 and J usage is TRBJ2-1; D is undetermined. CDR3 length: 12 amino acids. V was trimmed by 7 bases and J by 4 bases, leaving 11 bases between them. Germline CDR1 SQVTM, CDR2 ANQGSEA. The CDR3 nucleotides are TGCAGCGCTAACCCGGAATACAATGAGCAGTTCTTC. It translates to CSANPEYNEQFF.

V gene TRBV5-1 combines with J gene TRBJ2-7, with D unresolved. Trimming removed 1 base from V and 0 bases from J, with 8 bases in between. Germline CDR1 SGHRS, CDR2 YFSETQ. The CDR3 length is 14 residues. CDR3 loop: CASSLRVGSYEQYF. The CDR3 nucleotides are TGCGCCAGCAGCTTGCGTGTGGGCTCCTACGAGCAGTACTTC.

The sample holds a few counts of this clone. The chain links TRBV7-9 to TRBJ1-2; 9 nucleotides agree with TRBD1. The CDR3 covers 13 residues. The V and J ends lost 8 bases and 7 bases, in that order; junction bases with no gene match: 8. Germline lookup yields CDR1 SEHNR and CDR2 FQNEAQ (reference sequence). CDR3 coding DNA: TGTGCCAGCGAGGGACAGGGATACGTTGGCTACACCTTC. Its translation is CASEGQGYVGYTF. The entire variable domain, with the rest obtained from reference TRBV7-9 and TRBJ1-2, is as follows: DTGVSQNPRHKITKRGQNVTFRCDPISEHNRLYWYRQTLGQGPEFLTYFQNEAQLEKSRLLSDRFSAERPKGSFSTLEIQRTEQGDSAMYLCASEGQGYVGYTFGSGTRLTVV.

The chain uses TRBV12-3 or TRBV12-4 and TRBJ2-4; no clear D. The CDR3 runs 13 residues. The V end was cut by 8 bases, the J end by 5 bases, with 13 bases between. The CDR3 bases are TGTGCCAGCCTAATCCCGGGCCAAAACATTCAGTACTTC. Amino acid sequence: CASLIPGQNIQYF.

The chain is built from TRBV9 and TRBJ2-1; possibly TRBD2 for D (5 bases). Germline V gene data show CDR1 as SGDLS and CDR2 as YYNGEE. Trimming took off 0 bases at V and 7 bases at J, with 8 bases between the two ends. The CDR3 extends over 13 amino acids. CDR3 sequence (DNA): TGTGCCAGCAGCGTAGGTGGAGGAAATGAGCAGTTCTTC. Protein product: CASSVGGGNEQFF.

This clone was counted a single time. The gene calls are TRBV9 and TRBJ2-3, with D uncertain. The CDR3 totals 14 residues. Trimming stripped 0 bases from V and 6 bases from J, with 11 bases between. Per germline, CDR1 SGDLS and CDR2 YYNGEE. CDR3 nucleotide sequence: TGTGCCAGCAGCGTAGACGGCAGAAGGGATACGCAGTATTTT. This codes for CASSVDGRRDTQYF.

This chain connects TRBV11-3 to TRBJ2-1; perhaps TRBD1 as D (5 bases). V lost 5 bases to trimming and J lost 3 bases, with 11 bases between them. The length of the CDR3 is 14 residues. Germline assignment: CDR1 SGHNT and CDR2 YENEEA. The CDR3 nucleotides read TGTGCCAGCAGCACAGGACCCATCTACAATGAGCAGTTCTTC. It codes for CASSTGPIYNEQFF.

This rearrangement joins TRBV2 to TRBJ1-6; D perhaps matches TRBD1 (5 bases). The ends were cut back, 7 bases at V and 6 bases at J, with 10 bases in the middle. The V gene's germline CDR1 is SNHLY and CDR2 FYNNEI. The CDR3 is 13 amino acids. CDR3 residues: CASILGRNSPLHF. In nucleotides, the CDR3 is TGTGCCAGCATCTTGGGGCGTAATTCACCCCTCCACTTT.

The V call is TRBV6-5, the J call TRBJ1-5; 10 bases line up with TRBD1. J gave up 5 bases and V 6 bases, and 7 bases lay outside the gene matches. Germline CDR1 is MNHEY and CDR2 is SVGAGI. The CDR3 sequence is 15 residues long. The CDR3 reads CASRQDRGYDQPQHF. In nucleotides, the CDR3 is TGTGCCAGCAGACAGGACAGGGGGTACGATCAGCCCCAGCATTTT.

J is TRBJ1-2 and V is TRBV13; TRBD1 matches at 7 bases. This CDR3 spans 15 amino acids. Trimming at V came to 0 bases and at J to 5 bases, leaving 6 bases not matched to a gene. Per germline, CDR1 PRHDT and CDR2 FYEKMQ (reference sequence). The CDR3 spells CASSLGGTDPYGYTF. DNA of the CDR3: TGTGCCAGCAGCTTAGGAGGGACAGACCCGTATGGCTACACCTTC.

The chain is built from TRBV28 and TRBJ1-1; D gene uncertain. This CDR3 has 15 residues. V was shortened by 3 bases and J by 0 bases, with 11 bases between the two germline ends. CDR1 and CDR2 (germline): MDHEN, SYDVKM. CDR3 DNA: TGTGCCAGCAGTTTGCCCCCAGTAATGAACACTGAAGCTTTCTTT. Translating gives CASSLPPVMNTEAFF.

The V gene is TRBV4-2, the J gene TRBJ2-7, with 7 bases lining up with TRBD2. The CDR3 is 14 residues long. The ends lost 1 base at V and 3 bases at J; junction bases unmatched: 3. The germline V gene encodes CDR1 LGHNA and CDR2 YNFKEQ. The CDR3 region is CASSQGDYNYEQYF. For the CDR3, the DNA is TGTGCCAGCAGCCAAGGGGACTACAACTACGAGCAGTACTTC.

The chain employs TRBV7-9 and TRBJ1-5; TRBD1 matches at 7 bases. In germline, CDR1 is SEHNR, CDR2 FQNEAQ (reference sequence). This CDR3 is 14 amino acids long. J was trimmed by 1 base and V by 4 bases; bases with no gene match: 1. CDR3 coding DNA: TGTGCCAGCAGCTCGACAGGGAGCAATCAGCCCCAGCATTTT. This codes for CASSSTGSNQPQHF.

This clone came up once. V is TRBV7-2 and J is TRBJ1-1; weak D call: TRBD1 (6 bases). Trimming shortened V by 5 bases and J by 10 bases, and 17 bases separated the two germline ends. The CDR3 is made up of 13 amino acids. Germline assignment: CDR1 SGHTA and CDR2 FQGNSA. The DNA of the CDR3 is TGTGCCAGCAGCCCACTAGTATTAGGGGGAGCTTTCTTT. It translates to CASSPLVLGGAFF. The whole variable domain, remainder taken from reference TRBV7-2 and TRBJ1-1, is GAGVSQSPSNKVTEKGKDVELRCDPISGHTALYWYRQSLGQGLEFLIYFQGNSAPDKSGLPSDRFSAERTGGSVSTLTIQRTQQEDSAVYLCASSPLVLGGAFFGQGTRLTVV.

The rearrangement uses TRBV10-3 and TRBJ2-7; 9 nucleotides agree with TRBD1. Trimming cost V 6 bases and J 3 bases; bases outside gene matches: 6. CDR3 length: 14 residues. Germline values: CDR1 ENHRY, CDR2 SYGVKD. CDR3: CAIRSSTGGYEQYF. CDR3 coding DNA: TGTGCCATCAGGAGCTCGACAGGGGGCTACGAGCAGTACTTC.

The genes are TRBV10-3 and TRBJ2-1; 11 bases are shared with TRBD1. V lost 7 bases and J lost 7; bases outside the gene matches: 9. Germline lookup yields CDR1 ENHRY and CDR2 SYGVKD. The CDR3 totals 15 residues. CDR3 DNA sequence: TGTGCCATCACCGACCGGGACAGGGGGGGGAATGAGCAGTTCTTC. Translation: CAITDRDRGGNEQFF.

This clone was seen just once. V and J are TRBV6-2 or TRBV6-3 and TRBJ2-7; D may be TRBD1 (6 bases). The CDR3 extends over 13 amino acids. CDR1 is MNHEY and CDR2 is SVGEGT in the germline V gene. V lost 6 bases to trimming and J lost 4 bases, with 13 bases between them. The CDR3 loop reads CASSKTGSYEQYF. The DNA of the CDR3 is TGTGCCAGCAGCAAGACAGGTTCTTACGAGCAGTACTTC.

V gene TRBV27 combines with J gene TRBJ1-2; a possible D gene is TRBD1 (5 bases). The CDR3 runs 13 residues. Trimming shortened V by 4 bases and J by 8 bases, and 14 bases separated the two germline ends. CDR1 and CDR2 from the germline V gene are MNHEY and SMNVEV (reference sequence). The CDR3 spells CASSSVQGFGYTF. CDR3 nucleotide sequence: TGTGCCAGCAGTTCGGTCCAGGGTTTCGGCTACACCTTC.

V is TRBV5-1 and J is TRBJ2-7; TRBD2 might be the D (6 bases). The germline CDR1 and CDR2 sequences are SGHRS and YFSETQ. The CDR3 contains 15 residues. V was cut by 0 bases and J by 2 bases, with 12 bases left in between. CDR3 in amino acids: CASSLGHGRTYEQYF. CDR3 nucleotides: TGCGCCAGCAGCTTGGGTCACGGGAGAACCTACGAGCAGTACTTC.

CDR3 in DNA: TGTGCCAGCAGCGTAGACGGCGACCGAGAAGAGACCCAGTACTTC. It yields the protein CASSVDGDREETQYF. The rearrangement uses TRBV9 and TRBJ2-5; D remains unclear. Germline CDR1 is SGDLS and CDR2 is YYNGEE. CDR3 size: 15 residues. V was cut by 0 bases and J by 3 bases, with 12 bases left in between.

The chain uses TRBV27 and TRBJ1-1; tentatively, D is TRBD1 (5 bases). Looked up from germline, CDR1 is MNHEY and CDR2 is SMNVEV (reference sequence). Trimming stripped 4 bases from V and 0 bases from J, with 12 bases between. The length of the CDR3 is 15 residues. This CDR3 reads CASSSRQYLNTEAFF. CDR3 DNA sequence: TGTGCCAGCAGTTCACGACAGTACTTGAACACTGAAGCTTTCTTT.